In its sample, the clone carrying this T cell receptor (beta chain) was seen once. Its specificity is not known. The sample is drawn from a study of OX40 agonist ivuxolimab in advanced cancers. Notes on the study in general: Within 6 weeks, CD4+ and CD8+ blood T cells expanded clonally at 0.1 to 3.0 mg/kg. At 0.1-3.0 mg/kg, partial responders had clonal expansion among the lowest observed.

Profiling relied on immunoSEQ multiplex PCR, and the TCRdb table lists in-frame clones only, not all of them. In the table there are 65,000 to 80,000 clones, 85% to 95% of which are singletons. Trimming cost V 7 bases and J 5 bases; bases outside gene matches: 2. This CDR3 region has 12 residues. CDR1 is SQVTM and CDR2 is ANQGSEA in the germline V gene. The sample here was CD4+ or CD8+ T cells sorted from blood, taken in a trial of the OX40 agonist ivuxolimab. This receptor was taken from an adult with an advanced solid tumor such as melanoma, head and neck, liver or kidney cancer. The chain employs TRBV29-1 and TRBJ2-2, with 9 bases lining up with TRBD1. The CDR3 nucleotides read TGCAGCGGGGGACAGGGTACCGGGGAGCTGTTTTTT. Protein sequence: CSGGQGTGELFF.